Listed below are T cell receptor beta chains from one sample, sequenced in a study of graft-versus-host responses after intestinal transplantation. TCRdb's table, derived via immunoSEQ multiplex PCR, lists solely in-frame clones and lacks some. The repertoire holds about 27,000 clones, with around four fifths as singletons. The sample here was PBMCs, taken 28 days after intestinal transplant. The receptor set was obtained from a human patient who received an intestinal transplant, so some T cells may come from the graft donor. Both conserved end residues are part of each CDR3. D genes are given only for firm matches. Not every row has a clone size; where given, it reads once, few, many or a size class.

v_call	clone_size	d_call	cdr3_length	j_call	cdr3_nt	cdr3_aa
TRBV10-2	NA	NA	13	TRBJ2-3	TGCGCCAGCAGTACAGGAATCACAGATACGCAGTATTTT	CASSTGITDTQYF
TRBV27	NA	TRBD2	14	TRBJ2-1	TGTGCCAGCACACTAGCGGGAGGGTACAATGAGCAGTTCTTC	CASTLAGGYNEQFF
TRBV15	NA	NA	16	TRBJ1-1	TGTGCCACCAGCAGAGATATTGGGAAGTTGGGCACTGAAGCTTTCTTT	CATSRDIGKLGTEAFF
TRBV4-1	NA	NA	17	TRBJ1-1	TGCGCCAGCAGCCAAGCTTATAGGACCGATGGGGACACTGAAGCTTTCTTT	CASSQAYRTDGDTEAFF
TRBV7-6	NA	TRBD2	16	TRBJ2-7	TGTGCCAGCAGCTTAGGCGGGACTAGCGGCTCCTACGAGCAGTACTTC	CASSLGGTSGSYEQYF
TRBV5-6	NA	NA	13	TRBJ2-7	TGTGCCAGCAGCTATACCACCGCCTACGAGCAGTACTTC	CASSYTTAYEQYF
TRBV7-9	few	NA	13	TRBJ2-2	TGTGCCAGCAGCTTCAGGTCCACCGGGGAGCTGTTTTTT	CASSFRSTGELFF
TRBV6-6	NA	TRBD1	16	TRBJ2-5	TGTGCCAGCAGTTACCTTAGCTCGACAGGGATAGAGACCCAGTACTTC	CASSYLSSTGIETQYF
TRBV21-1	NA	NA	17	TRBJ1-3	TGTGCCAGCAGGGGAGAGTTGCTACAACACGCACGAAACACCATATATTTT	CASRGELLQHARNTIYF
TRBV20-1	NA	NA	11	TRBJ2-1	TGCAGTGCCCCCTCGGGAAATGAGCAGTTCTTC	CSAPSGNEQFF
TRBV30	NA	TRBD1	12	TRBJ2-7	TGTGCCTGGAGTAGGGACAGGGAGAAGCAGTACTTC	CAWSRDREKQYF
TRBV7-7	NA	NA	16	TRBJ2-4	TGTGCCAGCAGCTTAGTCGAGGACCTAGCCAAAAACATTCAGTACTTC	CASSLVEDLAKNIQYF
TRBV29-1	NA	NA	13	TRBJ1-1	TGCAGCGCCTCAACAGGGAGCGACACTGAAGCTTTCTTT	CSASTGSDTEAFF
TRBV4-1	NA	TRBD1	17	TRBJ2-2	TGCGCCAGCAGCCAAGCGACCGGGACAGAACAGACCGGGGAGCTGTTTTTT	CASSQATGTEQTGELFF
TRBV11-3	NA	NA	15	TRBJ2-1	TGTGCCAGCAGCCTAAAATCGACAGGCTTCAATGAGCAGTTCTTC	CASSLKSTGFNEQFF
TRBV13	NA	TRBD2	15	TRBJ2-7	TGTGCCAGCAGCTGGGAGCGGGGCTATACCTACGAGCAGTACTTC	CASSWERGYTYEQYF
TRBV6-6	NA	TRBD1	13	TRBJ1-6	TGTGCCAGCAGGGTGGGACAGGCGTCACCCCTCCACTTT	CASRVGQASPLHF
TRBV6-1	NA	NA	11	TRBJ2-3	TGTGCCAGCAGTCTTACAGATACGCAGTATTTT	CASSLTDTQYF
TRBV21-1	once	NA	14	TRBJ2-5	TGTGCCAGTCGGGACAGGGAGGGCCAAGAGACCCAGTACTTC	CASRDREGQETQYF
TRBV6-4	NA	TRBD1	15	TRBJ1-6	TGTGCCAGCAGTGACTCGACAGGGGGTAATTCACCCCTCCACTTT	CASSDSTGGNSPLHF
TRBV5-6	NA	TRBD2	15	TRBJ2-7	TGTGCCAGCAGCTTTTCGGTGGCTAGCGGCTACGAGCAGTACTTC	CASSFSVASGYEQYF
TRBV5-1	NA	NA	17	TRBJ2-3	TGCGCCAGCAGCTTGACCTGGAGGACGCAAGACACAGATACGCAGTATTTT	CASSLTWRTQDTDTQYF
TRBV9	few	NA	15	TRBJ2-7	TGTGCCAGCAGCGTGGCAGGGGAGGGGGGATACGAGCAGTACTTC	CASSVAGEGGYEQYF
TRBV18	NA	NA	13	TRBJ2-5	TGTGCCAGCTCGTCAGGGGTAGTGGAGACCCAGTACTTC	CASSSGVVETQYF
TRBV29-1	once	NA	14	TRBJ2-6	TGCAGCGTTGAGGCTCCCACTGGGGCCAACGTCCTGACTTTC	CSVEAPTGANVLTF
TRBV6-6	NA	TRBD1	13	TRBJ1-2	TGTGCCAGCAGTCTAACAGGGGGAGGAGGCTACACCTTC	CASSLTGGGGYTF
TRBV29-1	NA	NA	11	TRBJ2-7	TGCAGCGTTGAAAGGGGGAACGAGCAGTACTTC	CSVERGNEQYF
TRBV27	few	NA	14	TRBJ2-5	TGTGCCAGCAGTGGATGGAAGGGGGGAGAGACCCAGTACTTC	CASSGWKGGETQYF
TRBV4-1	NA	TRBD1	15	TRBJ2-7	TGCGCCAGCAGCCAAGAGGACAGGACGTCCTACGAGCAGTACTTC	CASSQEDRTSYEQYF
TRBV2	few	TRBD1	16	TRBJ2-7	TGTGCCAGCAGTGGGCCAGGGACAGGGGGCCACTACGAGCAGTACTTC	CASSGPGTGGHYEQYF